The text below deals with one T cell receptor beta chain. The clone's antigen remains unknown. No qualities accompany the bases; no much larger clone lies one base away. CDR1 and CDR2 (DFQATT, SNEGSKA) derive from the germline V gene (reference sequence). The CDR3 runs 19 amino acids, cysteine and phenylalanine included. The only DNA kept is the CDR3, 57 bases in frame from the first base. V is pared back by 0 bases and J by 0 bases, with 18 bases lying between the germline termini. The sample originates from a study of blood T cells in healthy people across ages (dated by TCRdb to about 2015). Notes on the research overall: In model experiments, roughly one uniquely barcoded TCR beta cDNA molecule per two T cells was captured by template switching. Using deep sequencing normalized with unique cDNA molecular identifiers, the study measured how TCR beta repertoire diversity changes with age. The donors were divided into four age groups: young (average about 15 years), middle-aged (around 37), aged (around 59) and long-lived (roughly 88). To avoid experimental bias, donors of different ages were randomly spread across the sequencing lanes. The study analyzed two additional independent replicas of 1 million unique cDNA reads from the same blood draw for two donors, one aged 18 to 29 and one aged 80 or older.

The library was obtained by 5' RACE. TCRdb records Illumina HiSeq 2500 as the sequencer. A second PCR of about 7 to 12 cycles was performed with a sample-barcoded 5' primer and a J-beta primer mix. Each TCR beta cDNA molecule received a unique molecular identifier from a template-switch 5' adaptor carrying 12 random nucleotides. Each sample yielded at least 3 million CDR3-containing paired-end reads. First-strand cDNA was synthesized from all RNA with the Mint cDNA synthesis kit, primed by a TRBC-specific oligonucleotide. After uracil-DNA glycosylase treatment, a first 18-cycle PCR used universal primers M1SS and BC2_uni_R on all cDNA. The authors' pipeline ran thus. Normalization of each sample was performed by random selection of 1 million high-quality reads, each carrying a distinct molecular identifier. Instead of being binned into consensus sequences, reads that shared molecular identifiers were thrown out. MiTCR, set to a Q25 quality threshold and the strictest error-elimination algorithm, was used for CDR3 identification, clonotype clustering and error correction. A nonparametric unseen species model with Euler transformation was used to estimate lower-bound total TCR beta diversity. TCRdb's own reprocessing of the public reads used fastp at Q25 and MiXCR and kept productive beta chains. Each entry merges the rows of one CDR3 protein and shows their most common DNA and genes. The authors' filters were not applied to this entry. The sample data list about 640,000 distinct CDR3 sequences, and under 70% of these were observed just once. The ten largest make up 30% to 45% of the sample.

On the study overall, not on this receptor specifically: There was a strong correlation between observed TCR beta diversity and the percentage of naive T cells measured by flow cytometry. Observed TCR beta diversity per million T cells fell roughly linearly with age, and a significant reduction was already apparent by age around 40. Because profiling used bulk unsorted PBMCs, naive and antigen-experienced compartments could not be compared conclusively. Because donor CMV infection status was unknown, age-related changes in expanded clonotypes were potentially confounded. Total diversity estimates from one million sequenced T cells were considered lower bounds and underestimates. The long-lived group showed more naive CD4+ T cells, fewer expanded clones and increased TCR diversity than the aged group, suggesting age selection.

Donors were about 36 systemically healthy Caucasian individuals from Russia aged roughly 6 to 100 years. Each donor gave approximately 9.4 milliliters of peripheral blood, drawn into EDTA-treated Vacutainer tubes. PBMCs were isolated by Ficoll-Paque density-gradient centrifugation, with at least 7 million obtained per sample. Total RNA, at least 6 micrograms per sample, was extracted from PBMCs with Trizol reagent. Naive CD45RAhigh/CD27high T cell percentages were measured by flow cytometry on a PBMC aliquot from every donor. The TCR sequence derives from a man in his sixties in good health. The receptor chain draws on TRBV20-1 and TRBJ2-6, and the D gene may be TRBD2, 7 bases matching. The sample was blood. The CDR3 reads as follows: CSARDWLQGRGSGANVLTF. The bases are TGCAGTGCTAGAGATTGGTTGCAGGGGAGGGGCTCTGGGGCCAACGTCCTGACTTTC.